The 20 T cell receptor beta chains below all came from one sample that was sequenced in a study of blood T cell repertoires in COVID-19. The data were produced by immunoSEQ multiplex PCR, yet TCRdb's version contains in-frame clones alone and is incomplete. In the table there are approximately 92,000 clones, around nine tenths of which are singletons. Sequenced: peripheral blood. These receptors came from a woman in her sixties or seventies with COVID-19, enrolled during active disease.

This rearrangement joins TRBV9 to TRBJ1-5, with D perhaps matching TRBD1 (6 bases). Germline V CDR1 and CDR2: SGDLS, YYNGEE. The CDR3 has 14 residues. Trimming took 4 bases from V and 5 from J, leaving 13 bases between them. CDR3 nucleotide sequence: TGTGCCAGCAGCACCGACAGGTACGATCAGCCCCAGCATTTT. It yields the protein CASSTDRYDQPQHF.

V usage is TRBV6-2 or TRBV6-3 and J usage is TRBJ1-1; 9 nucleotides align to TRBD1. CDR1 MNHEY and CDR2 SVGEGT come from the germline V gene. This CDR3 contains 16 residues. V lost 0 bases to trimming and J lost 4 bases; unmatched junction nucleotides: 6. CDR3 nucleotides: TGTGCCAGCAGTTACTCCCTAACAGGGGGCTTCACTGAAGCTTTCTTT. Its translation: CASSYSLTGGFTEAFF.

This sequence joins TRBV5-5 and TRBJ1-1; D is undetermined. The CDR3 covers 14 residues. Trimming cost V 4 bases and J 2 bases, with 12 bases left between them. CDR1 and CDR2 (germline): SGHKS, YYEKEE (reference sequence). The CDR3: CASSIGRGNTEAFF. Here the CDR3 DNA reads TGTGCCAGCAGCATCGGGCGGGGAAACACTGAAGCTTTCTTT.

As DNA, the CDR3 is TGTGCCAGCAGCTTAACAGGGGGCGCGTATAACTATGGCTACACCTTC. Translated, it gives CASSLTGGAYNYGYTF. The V and J genes are TRBV7-9 and TRBJ1-2; 9 nucleotides agree with TRBD1. Germline V gene data show CDR1 as SEHNR and CDR2 as FQNEAQ (reference sequence). V was clipped by 2 bases and J by 1 base; unmatched bases: 5. The CDR3 is made up of 16 amino acids.

This rearrangement joins TRBV5-5 to TRBJ1-2, with 9 bases identical to TRBD1. J was trimmed by 8 bases and V by 2 bases; bases with no gene match: 4. This CDR3 has 13 amino acids. Germline CDR1 and CDR2: SGHKS and YYEKEE (reference sequence). The CDR3 is CASSFGTGRGYTF. The CDR3 DNA is TGTGCCAGCAGCTTCGGGACAGGGCGCGGCTACACCTTC.

The chain joins TRBV29-1 to TRBJ1-1; D is undetermined. This CDR3 contains 13 residues. V gave up 3 bases and J gave up 1 base, with 9 bases separating them. The germline CDR1 and CDR2 sequences are SQVTM and ANQGSEA. CDR3 nucleotide sequence: TGCAGCGTTGACAGGCCGCGGAACACTGAAGCTTTCTTT. Translated, it gives CSVDRPRNTEAFF.

The rearrangement links TRBV19 to TRBJ1-1; TRBD1 matches 8 bases. V lost 5 bases, J lost 6 bases, and 8 bases stayed unmatched. The CDR3 sequence is 14 residues long. CDR1 is LNHDA and CDR2 is SQIVND in the germline V gene (reference sequence). The CDR3 here is CASSDGQGPAEAFF. CDR3 DNA: TGTGCCAGTAGTGATGGACAGGGCCCCGCTGAAGCTTTCTTT.

This clone was seen a handful of times. The rearrangement uses TRBV9 and TRBJ1-3; no clear D gene. The germline gives CDR1 SGDLS, CDR2 YYNGEE. The CDR3 length is 14 residues. Trimming took off 0 bases at V and 1 base at J, with 5 bases between the two ends. CDR3: CASSVDPSGNTIYF. As DNA, the CDR3 is TGTGCCAGCAGCGTAGATCCTTCTGGAAACACCATATATTTT.

The chain employs TRBV6-2 or TRBV6-3 and TRBJ1-1; D not resolved. V gave up 4 bases and J gave up 4 bases, with 19 bases separating them. The CDR3 sequence is 16 residues long. Germline V gene sequence: CDR1 MNHEY, CDR2 SVGEGT. CDR3 nucleotide sequence: TGTGCCAGCAGTTGGGCCGCCTCCAGGCCAGGCACTGAAGCTTTCTTT. It codes for CASSWAASRPGTEAFF.

The rearrangement links TRBV18 to TRBJ2-1; tentatively, D is TRBD2 (7 bases). CDR1 KGHSH and CDR2 LQKENI come from the germline V gene. The CDR3 consists of 15 residues. The V and J ends lost 3 bases and 9 bases respectively, with 18 bases between them. This chain's CDR3 is CASSPTIGGHGEQFF. The CDR3 DNA reads TGTGCCAGCTCACCCACTATCGGGGGGCATGGTGAGCAGTTCTTC.

Comment on this clone: The junction and the germline gene differ at one end; a read error may be behind it. The chain joins TRBV5-6 to TRBJ1-3, with TRBD1 as a possible D gene (5 bases). Germline lookup yields CDR1 SGHDT and CDR2 YYEEEE. The CDR3 has 15 residues. The CDR3 region is CASSSWGRLVGTTYF. The DNA of the CDR3 is TGTGCCAGCAGCTCCTGGGGCAGGTTGGTTGGCACCACATATTTT.

This chain connects TRBV19 to TRBJ2-3; the D is unclear. V was trimmed by 5 bases and J by 3 bases, leaving 9 bases between them. Germline assignment: CDR1 LNHDA and CDR2 SQIVND (reference sequence). This CDR3 region has 13 residues. This CDR3 is CASSPSATDTQYF. DNA of the CDR3: TGTGCCAGTAGTCCCTCAGCGACAGATACGCAGTATTTT.

This clone has only one observation. The V call is TRBV6-1, the J call TRBJ2-7, with D perhaps matching TRBD2 (5 bases). CDR1 and CDR2 from the germline V gene are MNHNS and SASEGT. Trimming removed 2 bases at V and 2 bases at J, with 10 bases between. The CDR3 consists of 14 residues. The CDR3 nucleotides are TGTGCCAGCAGTGAAAGGTTGGGAGCCTACGAGCAGTACTTC. This gives the protein CASSERLGAYEQYF.

J is TRBJ2-6 and V is TRBV25-1; D possibly corresponds to TRBD1 (6 bases). Per germline, CDR1 MGHDK and CDR2 SYGVNS. V was clipped by 4 bases and J by 0 bases, with 13 bases between them. This CDR3 has 17 amino acids. CDR3 amino acids: CASSGRTASSGANVLTF. The CDR3 DNA follows: TGTGCCAGCAGTGGACGGACAGCAAGCTCTGGGGCCAACGTCCTGACTTTC.

V gene TRBV6-5 combines with J gene TRBJ2-3; TRBD2 matches 10 bases. The CDR3 is 16 amino acids. Germline V lookup: CDR1 MNHEY, CDR2 SVGAGI. V was pared by 4 bases and J by 6 bases, with 10 bases of the junction left unmatched. This chain's CDR3 is CASSLGAGGLGDTQYF. The DNA of the CDR3 is TGTGCCAGCAGTTTGGGAGCGGGGGGGTTAGGGGATACGCAGTATTTT.

The V call is TRBV27, the J call TRBJ1-6; tentative D call: TRBD1 (6 bases). V lost 7 bases, J lost 9 bases, and 13 bases lay in between. This CDR3 comprises 13 residues. The germline V gene encodes CDR1 MNHEY and CDR2 SMNVEV (reference sequence). The CDR3 sequence: CASKTLQGSPLHF. The CDR3 nucleotides are TGTGCCAGCAAAACTCTACAGGGTTCACCCCTCCACTTT.

The gene calls are TRBV4-3 and TRBJ1-2; maybe TRBD1 (6 bases). Germline CDR1 reads LGHNA; CDR2 reads YSLEER. The V and J ends lost 4 bases and 6 bases respectively, with 12 bases between them. This CDR3 has 13 amino acids. DNA of the CDR3: TGCGCCAGCAGCCGAAGGGCAGGGGATGGCTACACCTTC. Translation gives CASSRRAGDGYTF.

The chain links TRBV18 to TRBJ1-5; D gene unclear. This CDR3 has 15 amino acids. Per germline, CDR1 KGHSH and CDR2 LQKENI. The ends were cut back, 4 bases at V and 0 bases at J, with 10 bases in the middle. CDR3 coding DNA: TGTGCCAGCTCACTCGGGTTTGGTAGCAATCAGCCCCAGCATTTT. Its translation: CASSLGFGSNQPQHF.

The CDR3 DNA sequence: TGTGCCAGCAGCCCCCCTAGCGGGGCCAGCGGTGAGCAGTTCTTC. As protein: CASSPPSGASGEQFF. The genes are TRBV6-2 or TRBV6-3 and TRBJ2-1; 9 nucleotides align to TRBD2. The germline V gene has CDR1 MNHEY and CDR2 SVGEGT. With 6 bases clipped from V and 9 bases from J, the junction kept 12 bases outside the gene matches. The CDR3 has 15 amino acids.

In nucleotides, the CDR3 is TGTGCCACTGGACAGGACATCACAGATACGCAGTATTTT. This sequence encodes CATGQDITDTQYF. This chain links TRBV3-1 (or the pseudogene TRBV3-2) with TRBJ2-3, with 7 bases matching TRBD1. J was trimmed by 2 bases and V by 10 bases; bases with no gene match: 6. This CDR3 is built from 13 residues. Germline V gene data show CDR1 as LGHDT and CDR2 as YNNKEL (reference sequence).